The TCR beta chain described here comes from a study of CD8+ T cells in alopecia areata. Study-wide context: Each of the treated patients was given oral tofacitinib, 5 to 10 mg twice daily, for moderate-to-severe alopecia areata. Study-wide results and limits: Lesional tissue from the scalp (especially in alopecia totalis/universalis) showed higher clonality than normal scalp.

This clone was seen ten or more times. Its cognate antigen is unknown. RNA was extracted and reverse transcribed into cDNA as the sequencing template. Profiling relied on immunoSEQ multiplex PCR, and the TCRdb table lists in-frame clones only, not all of them. Of about 120,000 clones in the sample, about 46% are singletons; the top ten hold approximately 18%. The researchers isolated CD4+ and CD8+ T cells from PBMCs by sorting. The sequence was obtained from a human donor with alopecia areata. This material consisted of CD8+ T cells sorted from blood, taken at week 0.

CDR3 loop: CASSQARIGVTNEKLFF. The CDR3 bases are TGTGCCAGCAGCCAAGCCCGCATTGGGGTCACTAATGAAAAACTGTTTTTT. The rearrangement joins TRBV14 to TRBJ1-4; D uncertain. The CDR3 totals 17 residues. Germline values: CDR1 SGHDN, CDR2 FVKESK. Trimming shortened V by 1 base and J by 2 bases, and 14 bases separated the two germline ends.